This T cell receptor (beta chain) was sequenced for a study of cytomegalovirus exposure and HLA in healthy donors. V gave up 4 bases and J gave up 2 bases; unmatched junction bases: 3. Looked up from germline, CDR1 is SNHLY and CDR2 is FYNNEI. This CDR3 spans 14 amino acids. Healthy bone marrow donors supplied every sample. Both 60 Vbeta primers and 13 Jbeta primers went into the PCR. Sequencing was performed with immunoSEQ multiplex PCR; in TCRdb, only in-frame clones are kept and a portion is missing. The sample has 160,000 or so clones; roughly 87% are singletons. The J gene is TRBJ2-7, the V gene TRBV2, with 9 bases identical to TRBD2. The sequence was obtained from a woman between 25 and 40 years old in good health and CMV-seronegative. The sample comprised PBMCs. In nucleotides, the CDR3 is TGTGCCAGCAGTGGGACTAGCGTTGCCTACGAGCAGTACTTC. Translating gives CASSGTSVAYEQYF.